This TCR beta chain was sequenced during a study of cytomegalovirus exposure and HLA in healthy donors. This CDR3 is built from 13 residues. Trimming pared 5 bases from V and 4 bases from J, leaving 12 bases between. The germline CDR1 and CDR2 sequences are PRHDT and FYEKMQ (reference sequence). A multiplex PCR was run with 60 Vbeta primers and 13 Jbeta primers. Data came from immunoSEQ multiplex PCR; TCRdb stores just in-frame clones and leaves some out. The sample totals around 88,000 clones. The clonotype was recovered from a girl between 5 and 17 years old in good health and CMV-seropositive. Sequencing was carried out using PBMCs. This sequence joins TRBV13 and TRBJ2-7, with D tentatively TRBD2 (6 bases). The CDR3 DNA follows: TGTGCCAGCAGCCTACAGAGCGGGTACGAGCAGTACGTC. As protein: CASSLQSGYEQYV.